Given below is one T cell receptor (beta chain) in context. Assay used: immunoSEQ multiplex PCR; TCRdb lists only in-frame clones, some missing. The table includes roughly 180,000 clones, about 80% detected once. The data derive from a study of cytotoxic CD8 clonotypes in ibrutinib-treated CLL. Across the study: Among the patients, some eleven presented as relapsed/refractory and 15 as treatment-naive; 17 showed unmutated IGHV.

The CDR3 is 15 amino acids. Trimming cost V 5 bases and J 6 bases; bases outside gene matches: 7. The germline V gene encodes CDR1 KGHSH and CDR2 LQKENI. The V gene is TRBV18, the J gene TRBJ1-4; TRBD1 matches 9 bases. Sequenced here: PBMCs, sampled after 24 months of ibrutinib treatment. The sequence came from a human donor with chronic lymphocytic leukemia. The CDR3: CASSGPGQGYEKLFF. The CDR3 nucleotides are TGTGCCAGCTCAGGTCCGGGACAGGGTTATGAAAAACTGTTTTTT.